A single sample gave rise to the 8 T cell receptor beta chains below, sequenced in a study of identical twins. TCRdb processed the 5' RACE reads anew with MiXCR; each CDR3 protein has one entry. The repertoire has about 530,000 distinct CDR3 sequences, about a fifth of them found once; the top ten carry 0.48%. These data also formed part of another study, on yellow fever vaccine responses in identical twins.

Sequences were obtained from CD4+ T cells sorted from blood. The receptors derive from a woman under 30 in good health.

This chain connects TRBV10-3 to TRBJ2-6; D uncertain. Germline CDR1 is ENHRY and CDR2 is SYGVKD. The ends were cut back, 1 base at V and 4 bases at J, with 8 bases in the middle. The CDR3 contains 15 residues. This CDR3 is CAISELATGANVLTF. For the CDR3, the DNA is TGTGCCATCAGTGAGTTGGCGACCGGGGCCAACGTCCTGACTTTC.

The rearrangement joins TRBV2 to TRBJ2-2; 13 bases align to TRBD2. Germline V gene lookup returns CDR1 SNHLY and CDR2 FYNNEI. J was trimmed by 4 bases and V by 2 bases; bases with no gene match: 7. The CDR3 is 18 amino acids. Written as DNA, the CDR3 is TGTGCCAGCAGTGAAACTAGCGGGAGGGCCGGTCGCACCGGGGAGCTGTTTTTT. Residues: CASSETSGRAGRTGELFF.

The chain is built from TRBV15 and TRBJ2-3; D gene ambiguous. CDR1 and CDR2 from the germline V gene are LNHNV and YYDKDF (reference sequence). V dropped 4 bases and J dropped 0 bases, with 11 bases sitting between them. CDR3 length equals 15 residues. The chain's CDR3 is CATSIGGTSTDTQYF. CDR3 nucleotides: TGTGCCACCAGCATTGGCGGAACTAGCACAGATACGCAGTATTTT.

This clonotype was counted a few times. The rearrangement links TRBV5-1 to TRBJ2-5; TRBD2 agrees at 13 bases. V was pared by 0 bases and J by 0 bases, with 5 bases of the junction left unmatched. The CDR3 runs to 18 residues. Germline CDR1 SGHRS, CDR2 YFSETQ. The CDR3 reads CASSLAGTSGGDQETQYF. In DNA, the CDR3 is TGCGCCAGCAGCTTGGCCGGAACTAGCGGGGGGGACCAAGAGACCCAGTACTTC. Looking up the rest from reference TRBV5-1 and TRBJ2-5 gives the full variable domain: KAGVTQTPRYLIKTRGQQVTLSCSPISGHRSVSWYQQTPGQGLQFLFEYFSETQRNKGNFPGRFSGRQFSNSRSEMNVSTLELGDSALYLCASSLAGTSGGDQETQYFGPGTRLLVL.

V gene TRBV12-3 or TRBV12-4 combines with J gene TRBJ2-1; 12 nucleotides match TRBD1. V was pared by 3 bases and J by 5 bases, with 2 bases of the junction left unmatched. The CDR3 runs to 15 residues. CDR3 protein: CASSLGQGAHNEQFF. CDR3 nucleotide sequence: TGTGCCAGCAGTTTGGGACAGGGGGCCCACAATGAGCAGTTCTTC.

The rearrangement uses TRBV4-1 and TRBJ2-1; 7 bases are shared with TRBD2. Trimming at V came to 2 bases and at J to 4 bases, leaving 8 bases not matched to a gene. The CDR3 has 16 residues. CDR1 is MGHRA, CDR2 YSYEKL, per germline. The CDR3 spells CASSQPGTTLYNEQFF. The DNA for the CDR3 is TGCGCCAGCAGCCAACCCGGGACTACCCTATACAATGAGCAGTTCTTC.

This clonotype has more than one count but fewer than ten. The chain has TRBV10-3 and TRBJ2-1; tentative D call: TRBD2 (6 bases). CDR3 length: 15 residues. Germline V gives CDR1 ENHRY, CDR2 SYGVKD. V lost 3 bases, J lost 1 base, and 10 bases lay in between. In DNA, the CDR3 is TGTGCCATCAGTGATAGTGGGAGGTCCTACAATGAGCAGTTCTTC. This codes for CAISDSGRSYNEQFF.

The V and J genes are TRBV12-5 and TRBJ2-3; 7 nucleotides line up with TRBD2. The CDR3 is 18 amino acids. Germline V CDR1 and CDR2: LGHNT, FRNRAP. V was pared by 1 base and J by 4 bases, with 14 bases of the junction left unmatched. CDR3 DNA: TGTGCTAGTGGTTTGGACTACCCTCGACTAGCTTTGGCAGATACGCAGTATTTT. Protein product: CASGLDYPRLALADTQYF.